This record looks at one TCR beta chain sequence and its context. Its antigen is unknown. These data belong to a study of OX40 agonist ivuxolimab in advanced cancers. Study-level results: Expanded peripheral T-cell antigen specificity went undetermined.

Trimming pared 3 bases from V and 8 bases from J, leaving 21 bases between. The length of the CDR3 is 16 residues. Germline V gene lookup returns CDR1 LNHDA and CDR2 SQIVND (reference sequence). Measured with immunoSEQ multiplex PCR; TCRdb has only the in-frame clones, and not every one. The sample lists tens of thousands of clones; approximately 90% were seen once. V usage is TRBV19 and J usage is TRBJ2-3; D is perhaps TRBD1 or TRBD2 (6 bases each). The material was CD4+ or CD8+ T cells sorted from blood, obtained in a trial of the OX40 agonist ivuxolimab. The sequence derives from an adult with an advanced solid tumor such as melanoma, head and neck, liver or kidney cancer. The CDR3 spells CASSMETGALGGTQYF. As DNA, the CDR3 is TGTGCCAGTAGTATGGAAACGGGGGCTTTGGGGGGTACGCAGTATTTT.